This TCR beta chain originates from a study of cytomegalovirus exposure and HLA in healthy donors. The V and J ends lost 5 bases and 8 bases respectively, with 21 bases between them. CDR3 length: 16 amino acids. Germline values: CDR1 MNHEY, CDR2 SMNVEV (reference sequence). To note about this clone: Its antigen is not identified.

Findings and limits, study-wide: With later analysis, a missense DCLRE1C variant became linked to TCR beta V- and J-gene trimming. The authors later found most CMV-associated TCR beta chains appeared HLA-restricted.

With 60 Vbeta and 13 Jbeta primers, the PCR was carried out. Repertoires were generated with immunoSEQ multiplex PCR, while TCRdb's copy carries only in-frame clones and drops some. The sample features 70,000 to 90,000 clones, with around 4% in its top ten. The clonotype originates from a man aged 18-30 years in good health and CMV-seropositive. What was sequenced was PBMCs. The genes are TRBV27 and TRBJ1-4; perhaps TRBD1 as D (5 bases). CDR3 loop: CASSPPGGGKNEKLFF. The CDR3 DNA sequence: TGTGCCAGCAGTCCGCCGGGGGGAGGGAAGAACGAAAAACTGTTTTTT.